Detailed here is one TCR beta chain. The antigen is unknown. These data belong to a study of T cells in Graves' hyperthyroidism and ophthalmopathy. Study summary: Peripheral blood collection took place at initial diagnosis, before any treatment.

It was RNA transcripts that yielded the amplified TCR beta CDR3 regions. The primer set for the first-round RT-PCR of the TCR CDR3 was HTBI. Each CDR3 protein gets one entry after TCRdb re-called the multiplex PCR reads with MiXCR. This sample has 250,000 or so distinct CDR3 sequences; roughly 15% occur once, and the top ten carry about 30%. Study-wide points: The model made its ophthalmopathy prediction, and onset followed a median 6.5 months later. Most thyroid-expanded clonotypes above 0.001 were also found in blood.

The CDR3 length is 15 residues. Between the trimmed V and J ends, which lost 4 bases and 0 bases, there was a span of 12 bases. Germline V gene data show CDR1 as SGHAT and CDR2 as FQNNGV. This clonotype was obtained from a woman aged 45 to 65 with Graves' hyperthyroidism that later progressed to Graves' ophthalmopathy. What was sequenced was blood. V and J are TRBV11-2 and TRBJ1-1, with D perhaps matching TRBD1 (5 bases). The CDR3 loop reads CASSWGARVNTEAFF. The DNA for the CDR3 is TGTGCCAGCAGCTGGGGCGCCAGAGTGAACACTGAAGCTTTCTTT.